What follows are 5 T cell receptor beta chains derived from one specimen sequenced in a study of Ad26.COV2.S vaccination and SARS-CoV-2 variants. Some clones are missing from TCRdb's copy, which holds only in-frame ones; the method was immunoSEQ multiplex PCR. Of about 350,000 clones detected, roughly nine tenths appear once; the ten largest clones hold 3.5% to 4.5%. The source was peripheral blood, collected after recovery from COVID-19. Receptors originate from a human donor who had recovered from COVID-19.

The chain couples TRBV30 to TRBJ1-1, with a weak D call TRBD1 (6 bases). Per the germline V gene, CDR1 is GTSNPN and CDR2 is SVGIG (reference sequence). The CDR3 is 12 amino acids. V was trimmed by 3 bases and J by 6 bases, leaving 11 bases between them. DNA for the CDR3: TGTGCCTGGAGAGGGGGGCGGCCTGAAGCTTTCTTT. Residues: CAWRGGRPEAFF.

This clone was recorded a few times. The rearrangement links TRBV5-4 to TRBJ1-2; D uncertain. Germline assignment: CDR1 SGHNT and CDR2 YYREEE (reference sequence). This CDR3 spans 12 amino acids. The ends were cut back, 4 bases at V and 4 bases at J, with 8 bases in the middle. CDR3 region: CASSRNSYGYTF. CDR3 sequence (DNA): TGTGCCAGCAGCCGGAACAGCTATGGCTACACCTTC.

CDR3 sequence reads: CSVRWVKIAGGQTYITDTQYF. In DNA, the CDR3 is TGCAGCGTCCGCTGGGTCAAAATAGCGGGGGGCCAAACCTATATCACAGATACGCAGTATTTT. This chain uses TRBV29-1 with TRBJ2-3; 10 positions match TRBD2. This CDR3 region has 21 residues. After removal of 6 bases from V and 2 bases from J, the junction contained 26 bases not matched to a gene. From germline, CDR1 is SQVTM and CDR2 ANQGSEA.

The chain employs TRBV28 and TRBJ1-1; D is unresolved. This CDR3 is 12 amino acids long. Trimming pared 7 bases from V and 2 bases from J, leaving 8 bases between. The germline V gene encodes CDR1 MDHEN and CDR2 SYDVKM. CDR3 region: CASKALNTEAFF. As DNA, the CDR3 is TGTGCCAGCAAGGCCTTAAACACTGAAGCTTTCTTT.

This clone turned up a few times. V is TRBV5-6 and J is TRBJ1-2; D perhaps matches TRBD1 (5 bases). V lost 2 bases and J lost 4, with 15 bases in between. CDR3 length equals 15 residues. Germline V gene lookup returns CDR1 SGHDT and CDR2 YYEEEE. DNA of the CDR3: TGTGCCAGCAGCTTACAGGTACGGCCTAGCTATGGCTACACCTTC. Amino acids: CASSLQVRPSYGYTF.